This record covers a single T cell receptor (beta chain). Its antigen remains unidentified. This sample was taken from a study of blood T cells in healthy people across ages. Study at large: About one barcoded beta molecule per two T cells was captured by template switching.

From germline, CDR1 is SGHRS and CDR2 YFSETQ. CDR3 size: 15 residues. V was cut by 0 bases and J by 12 bases, with 19 bases left in between. Study-wide points: No one knew whether donors had CMV, which possibly confounded expanded clonotype changes. Naive T cell percentage by flow cytometry tracked strongly with beta diversity.

Next came a second PCR, run for about 7 to 12 cycles, which used a sample-barcoded 5' primer along with a J-beta primer mix. Every individual sample yielded 2.5 million or more paired-end reads (each containing CDR3). TCRdb itself ran the 5' RACE reads through MiXCR, one entry per CDR3 protein. The sample consists of hundreds of thousands of distinct CDR3 sequences, about 28% of them appearing once. The chain carries TRBV5-1 and TRBJ2-1, with D unclear. Source material: blood. The receptor was isolated from a woman older than 75 in good health. The CDR3 coding sequence is TGCGCCAGCAGCTTGGACGCCTATTCTGGTGTGCCGCAGTTCTTC. It encodes CASSLDAYSGVPQFF.